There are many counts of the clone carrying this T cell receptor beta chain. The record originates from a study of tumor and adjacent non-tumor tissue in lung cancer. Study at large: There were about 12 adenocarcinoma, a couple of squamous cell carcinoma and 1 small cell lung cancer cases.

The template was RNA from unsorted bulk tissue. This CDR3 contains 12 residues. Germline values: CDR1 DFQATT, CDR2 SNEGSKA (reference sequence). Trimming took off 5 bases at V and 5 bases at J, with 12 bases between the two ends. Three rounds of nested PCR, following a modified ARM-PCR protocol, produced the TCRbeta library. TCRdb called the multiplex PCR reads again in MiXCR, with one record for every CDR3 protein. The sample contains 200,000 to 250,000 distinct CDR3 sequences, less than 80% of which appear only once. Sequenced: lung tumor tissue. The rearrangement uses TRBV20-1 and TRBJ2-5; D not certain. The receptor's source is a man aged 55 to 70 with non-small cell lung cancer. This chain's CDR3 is CSASRFRETQYF. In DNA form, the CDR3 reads TGCAGTGCTTCTCGGTTTCGGGAGACCCAGTACTTC.